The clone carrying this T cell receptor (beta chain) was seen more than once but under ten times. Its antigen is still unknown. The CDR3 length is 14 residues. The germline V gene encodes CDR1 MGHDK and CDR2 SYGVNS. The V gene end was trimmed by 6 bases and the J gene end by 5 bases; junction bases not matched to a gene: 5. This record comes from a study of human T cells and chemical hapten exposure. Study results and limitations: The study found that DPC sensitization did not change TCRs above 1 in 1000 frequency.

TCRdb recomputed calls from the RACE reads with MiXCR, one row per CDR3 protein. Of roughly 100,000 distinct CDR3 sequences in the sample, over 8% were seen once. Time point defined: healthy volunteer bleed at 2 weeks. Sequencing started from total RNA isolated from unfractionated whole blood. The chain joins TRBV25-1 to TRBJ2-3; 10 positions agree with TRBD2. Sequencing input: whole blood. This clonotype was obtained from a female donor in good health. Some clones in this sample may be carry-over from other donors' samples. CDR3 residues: CASRLAGDEDTQYF. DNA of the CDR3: TGTGCCAGCAGGCTAGCGGGAGATGAAGATACGCAGTATTTT.